This T cell receptor (beta chain) was sequenced during a study of beta chain features in type 1 diabetes. Expressed TCRB transcripts were sequenced because the isolated RNA had all been reverse transcribed beforehand. TCRdb's table, derived via immunoSEQ multiplex PCR, lists solely in-frame clones and lacks some. The sample lists about 240,000 clones, about 26% occurring once. This clone was seen repeatedly, ten times or more. The CDR3 length is 15 residues. Germline CDR1 reads LNHDA; CDR2 reads SQIVND (reference sequence). V lost 3 bases and J 4 bases, leaving 13 bases between the germline ends. Sequencing used central memory CD4+ T cells from blood. This clonotype was obtained from a man aged 30 to 39 in good health. V gene TRBV19 combines with J gene TRBJ2-1, with D hard to call. Here the CDR3 reads CASSIRVVTYNEQFF. In nucleotides, the CDR3 is TGTGCCAGTAGTATTAGGGTGGTAACGTACAATGAGCAGTTCTTC.